The sequence of this T cell receptor (beta chain) was determined in a study of cytomegalovirus exposure and HLA in healthy donors. Study results and limitations: Most TCRs appeared rarely, but some public TCRs recurred in many donors.

PCR employed 60 Vbeta and 13 Jbeta primers. Authors' analysis steps: An analysis performed later counted 72 million or so unique TCR beta chains (approximately 11 million of them shared). The repertoire was sequenced with immunoSEQ multiplex PCR; TCRdb's copy has only in-frame clones and lacks some. That table gives V, J and clone size, and the DNA gave D and trimming. The sample includes around 93,000 clones, approximately 68% of them seen just once. This clone appeared once. Its antigen remains unidentified. Sequencing used PBMCs. The TCR originated in a boy aged 5-17 years in good health and CMV-seropositive.

Written as DNA, the CDR3 is TGTGCCAGCAGCCCTGGAGACAGGGCCAATTCACCCCTCCACTTT. This translates into CASSPGDRANSPLHF. The rearrangement links TRBV11-2 to TRBJ1-6, with 7 bases fitting TRBD1. The ends lost 5 bases at V and 7 bases at J; junction bases unmatched: 8. Germline values: CDR1 SGHAT, CDR2 FQNNGV. This CDR3 is built from 15 residues.